Presented here are 23 T cell receptor beta chains from one specimen sequenced in a study of cytomegalovirus exposure and HLA in healthy donors. The PCR was carried out with 60 Vbeta primers and 13 Jbeta primers. The method was immunoSEQ multiplex PCR; TCRdb's version includes in-frame clones alone and lacks a portion of them. Here the sample spans 95,000 to 100,000 clones, around 80% being singletons. The sequencing sample was made of PBMCs. These receptor sequences come from a man aged 55-75 years in good health and CMV-seropositive.

V gene TRBV28 combines with J gene TRBJ2-7; 8 positions match TRBD1. CDR1 MDHEN and CDR2 SYDVKM come from the germline V gene. Losses at the gene ends were 4 bases for V and 4 bases for J; bases not matched to a gene: 6. The CDR3 runs 14 residues. The CDR3 DNA follows: TGTGCCAGCAGTTCCGAGACAGGGGTATACGAGCAGTACTTC. Residues: CASSSETGVYEQYF.

This clone has just one count. This chain connects TRBV2 to TRBJ2-5; 12 nucleotides line up with TRBD2. The germline V gene encodes CDR1 SNHLY and CDR2 FYNNEI. The V and J ends lost 2 bases and 7 bases, in that order; junction bases with no gene match: 8. This CDR3 is 16 amino acids long. The DNA of the CDR3 is TGTGCCAGCAGTGAATCGGCTAGCGGGGGGGCTGGGACCCAGTACTTC. Amino acid sequence: CASSESASGGAGTQYF.

This chain uses TRBV9 with TRBJ2-1, with 9 positions matching TRBD2. The CDR3 is 17 amino acids. J was trimmed by 2 bases and V by 4 bases; bases with no gene match: 10. The germline gives CDR1 SGDLS, CDR2 YYNGEE. The CDR3 is CASSPSSAGGAYNEQFF. CDR3 nucleotide sequence: TGTGCCAGCAGCCCCTCTTCAGCGGGGGGCGCCTACAATGAGCAGTTCTTC. Combining the CDR3 with reference TRBV9 and TRBJ2-1 gives the whole variable domain DSGVTQTPKHLITATGQRVTLRCSPRSGDLSVYWYQQSLDQGLQFLIQYYNGEERAKGNILERFSAQQFPDLHSELNLSSLELGDSALYFCASSPSSAGGAYNEQFFGPGTRLTVL.

In DNA, the CDR3 is TGTGCCAGCAGCATCGGGACAGGGCTATCCTACGAGCAGTACTTC. Translation: CASSIGTGLSYEQYF. This chain links TRBV7-3 with TRBJ2-7; TRBD1 matches 9 bases. J was trimmed by 1 base and V by 5 bases; bases with no gene match: 6. Looked up from germline, CDR1 is SGHTA and CDR2 is FQGTGA. This CDR3 has 15 residues.

The chain combines TRBV19 with TRBJ2-5; D may be TRBD2 (6 bases). V was pared by 6 bases and J by 2 bases, with 10 bases between. Germline CDR1 and CDR2: LNHDA and SQIVND (reference sequence). CDR3 length: 13 residues. The CDR3 spells CASSRDLQETQYF. CDR3 nucleotides: TGTGCCAGTAGCCGGGACTTACAAGAGACCCAGTACTTC. Using reference TRBV19 and TRBJ2-5 for the parts outside the CDR3, the full variable domain is DGGITQSPKYLFRKEGQNVTLSCEQNLNHDAMYWYRQDPGQGLRLIYYSQIVNDFQKGDIAEGYSVSREKKESFPLTVTSAQKNPTAFYLCASSRDLQETQYFGPGTRLLVL.

CDR3: CASSESHRGIKNIQYF. In DNA form, the CDR3 reads TGTGCCAGCAGTGAAAGCCACAGGGGTATTAAAAACATTCAGTACTTC. This sequence joins TRBV6-1 and TRBJ2-4, with 7 bases matching TRBD1. Trimming cost V 2 bases and J 4 bases; bases outside gene matches: 8. Germline CDR1 reads MNHNS; CDR2 reads SASEGT. This CDR3 spans 16 amino acids.

Of note for this clone: The germline gene is not matched at one end of the junction; a read error may be the cause. The rearrangement uses TRBV7-3 and TRBJ1-5, with D possibly TRBD1 on 6 matching bases. CDR1 SGHTA and CDR2 FQGTGA come from the germline V gene. The CDR3 is made up of 16 amino acids. CDR3 nucleotides: TGTTCCAGCAGTCCATATTTTGCAGGGGACGGTCAGCCCCAGCATTTT. The encoded protein is CSSSPYFAGDGQPQHF.

The rearrangement links TRBV6-6 to TRBJ2-3; weak D call: TRBD2 (5 bases). V gave up 7 bases and J gave up 4 bases, with 9 bases separating them. The CDR3 length is 12 residues. The germline CDR1 and CDR2 sequences are MNHNY and SVGAGI (reference sequence). CDR3 in amino acids: CASISGSDTQYF. CDR3 DNA: TGTGCCAGCATCTCGGGGTCAGATACGCAGTATTTT.

In regard to this clone: Other DNA variants within this sample encode the same CDR3. This chain joins TRBV5-6 and TRBJ2-5; weak D call: TRBD1 (6 bases). The germline V and J ends were trimmed by 0 bases and 4 bases, with 13 bases remaining between them. CDR3 size: 15 residues. The germline V gene encodes CDR1 SGHDT and CDR2 YYEEEE. The CDR3 nucleotides are TGTGCCAGCAGCTTGGAGGGACAACTAGTAGAGACCCAGTACTTC. Its translation: CASSLEGQLVETQYF.

This clone is a singleton in its sample. V is TRBV4-2 and J is TRBJ2-5; 12 bases are a match to TRBD2. Germline V CDR1 and CDR2: LGHNA, YNFKEQ. Unmatched junction bases numbered 5, after V lost 1 base and J lost 5 bases. The CDR3 covers 16 residues. DNA for the CDR3: TGTGCCAGCAGCCAAGTCCGGACTAGCGGGGTGGAGACCCAGTACTTC. Protein sequence: CASSQVRTSGVETQYF.

The chain recombines TRBV10-3 with TRBJ2-3; 8 bases fit TRBD2. Germline lookup yields CDR1 ENHRY and CDR2 SYGVKD. The ends lost 6 bases at V and 0 bases at J; junction bases unmatched: 2. This CDR3 spans 14 amino acids. CDR3 DNA sequence: TGTGCCATCAGAGGGACTAGAAGCACAGATACGCAGTATTTT. Translation gives CAIRGTRSTDTQYF.

The chain carries TRBV15 and TRBJ2-5; unclear D gene. V was cut by 4 bases and J by 5 bases, with 8 bases left in between. The CDR3 runs 12 residues. CDR1 and CDR2 from the germline V gene are LNHNV and YYDKDF (reference sequence). The CDR3 sequence: CATSTGWETQYF. CDR3 bases: TGTGCCACCAGCACAGGATGGGAGACCCAGTACTTC.

To note about this clone: The junction differs from germline at one of its ends, possibly a read error. The rearrangement links TRBV7-7 to TRBJ2-5; 8 bases are shared with TRBD1. This CDR3 is 15 amino acids long. In germline, CDR1 is SSHAT, CDR2 FNYEAQ (reference sequence). As DNA, the CDR3 is TGTGCTAGCAGCTTAGGGGACAGGAGCCAAGAGACCCAGTACTTC. This translates into CASSLGDRSQETQYF.

This clone came up once. V usage is TRBV5-1 and J usage is TRBJ2-5, with TRBD1 matching 9 bases. The CDR3 covers 13 residues. Germline V gene sequence: CDR1 SGHRS, CDR2 YFSETQ. V dropped 8 bases and J dropped 6; count of bases not matched to a gene: 8. CDR3 residues: CASARTGEKTQYF. Here the CDR3 DNA reads TGCGCCAGTGCCCGGACAGGGGAGAAGACCCAGTACTTC. Full variable domain (remainder filled in from reference TRBV5-1 and TRBJ2-5): KAGVTQTPRYLIKTRGQQVTLSCSPISGHRSVSWYQQTPGQGLQFLFEYFSETQRNKGNFPGRFSGRQFSNSRSEMNVSTLELGDSALYLCASARTGEKTQYFGPGTRLLVL.

A few counts support this clone. J is TRBJ2-4 and V is TRBV13; D is perhaps TRBD2 (6 bases). With 4 bases removed from V and 9 bases from J, the gap between germline ends came to 16 bases. Germline CDR1 reads PRHDT; CDR2 reads FYEKMQ (reference sequence). The CDR3 is 14 residues long. The CDR3 nucleotides are TGTGCCAGCAGCTCCCCTTATTTGGAGGGCATTCAGTACTTC. Its protein product is CASSSPYLEGIQYF. Full variable domain (rest looked up from reference TRBV13 and TRBJ2-4): AAGVIQSPRHLIKEKRETATLKCYPIPRHDTVYWYQQGPGQDPQFLISFYEKMQSDKGSIPDRFSAQQFSDYHSELNMSSLELGDSALYFCASSSPYLEGIQYFGAGTRLSVL.

This chain joins TRBV1 and TRBJ1-1; the D call in the table, TRBD1, was not verified against the DNA. TRBV1 is recorded as a pseudogene. The CDR3 extends over 15 amino acids. This chain's CDR3 is CTSRGPGTGNTEAFF. CDR3 sequence (DNA): TGCACCAGCAGGGGTCCCGGGACAGGGAACACTGAAGCTTTCTTT.

The chain employs TRBV5-1 and TRBJ1-6; 10 bases map to TRBD1. The CDR3 covers 16 residues. CDR1 and CDR2 (germline): SGHRS, YFSETQ. The junction had 5 bases not matched to a gene; V was cut back by 1 base and J by 7 bases. CDR3: CASSLRGDRGNSPLHF. The CDR3 DNA reads as TGCGCCAGCAGCTTGAGGGGGGACAGGGGCAATTCACCCCTCCACTTT.

The genes are TRBV4-1 and TRBJ1-1, with no clear D. V gave up 0 bases and J gave up 6 bases, with 8 bases separating them. This CDR3 is built from 13 residues. The germline gives CDR1 MGHRA, CDR2 YSYEKL. The CDR3 protein is CASSQEGRPEAFF. DNA of the CDR3: TGCGCCAGCAGCCAAGAGGGGAGACCTGAAGCTTTCTTT.

The gene calls are TRBV5-4 and TRBJ2-2; D perhaps matches TRBD1 (6 bases). Germline V gives CDR1 SGHNT, CDR2 YYREEE (reference sequence). V was pared by 4 bases and J by 5 bases, with 12 bases between. The CDR3 totals 14 residues. CDR3: CASSPLQGTGELFF. The CDR3 DNA is TGTGCCAGCAGCCCACTGCAGGGGACCGGGGAGCTGTTTTTT.

The chain uses TRBV11-2 and TRBJ1-4, with 9 bases aligning to TRBD1. The V gene end was trimmed by 4 bases and the J gene end by 4 bases; junction bases not matched to a gene: 7. Germline V gene sequence: CDR1 SGHAT, CDR2 FQNNGV. The CDR3 runs 16 residues. CDR3 region: CASSSRDRALNEKLFF. Here the CDR3 DNA reads TGTGCCAGCAGCTCCCGGGACAGGGCCCTTAATGAAAAACTGTTTTTT.

This clone showed up just once. The chain uses TRBV28 and TRBJ2-7; D might be TRBD2 (7 bases). V was clipped by 5 bases and J by 5 bases, with 16 bases between them. CDR3 size: 14 residues. Per germline, CDR1 MDHEN and CDR2 SYDVKM. CDR3 sequence (DNA): TGTGCCAGCAGTCCCATAGGGGGGGCCCACGAGCAGTACTTC. Its translation: CASSPIGGAHEQYF.

V usage is TRBV9 and J usage is TRBJ2-1, with D possibly TRBD1 on 6 matching bases. Germline V lookup: CDR1 SGDLS, CDR2 YYNGEE. CDR3 length equals 16 residues. With 0 bases removed from V and 2 bases from J, the gap between germline ends came to 12 bases. CDR3 residues: CASSVVMGAAYNEQFF. CDR3 in DNA: TGTGCCAGCAGCGTAGTTATGGGGGCGGCCTACAATGAGCAGTTCTTC.

The sample holds a few counts of this clone. This chain connects TRBV28 to TRBJ1-4; D may be TRBD1 (6 bases). Trimming shortened V by 3 bases and J by 9 bases, and 14 bases separated the two germline ends. The CDR3 is made up of 14 amino acids. Germline V gives CDR1 MDHEN, CDR2 SYDVKM. The chain's CDR3 is CASSLGRGVKKLFF. The DNA of the CDR3 is TGTGCCAGCAGTTTGGGCAGGGGAGTGAAAAAACTGTTTTTT.